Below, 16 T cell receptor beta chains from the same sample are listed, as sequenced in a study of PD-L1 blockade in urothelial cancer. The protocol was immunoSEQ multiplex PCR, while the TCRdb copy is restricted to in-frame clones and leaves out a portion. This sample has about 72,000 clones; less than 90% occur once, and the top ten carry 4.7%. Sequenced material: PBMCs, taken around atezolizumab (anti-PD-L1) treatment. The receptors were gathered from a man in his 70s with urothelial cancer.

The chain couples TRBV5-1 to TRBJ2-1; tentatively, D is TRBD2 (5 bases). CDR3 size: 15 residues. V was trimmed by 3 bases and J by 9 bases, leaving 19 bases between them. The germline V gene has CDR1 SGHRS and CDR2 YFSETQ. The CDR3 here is CASSSSRLSGGEQFF. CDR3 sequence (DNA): TGCGCCAGCAGCTCATCCCGGCTCAGCGGAGGTGAGCAGTTCTTC.

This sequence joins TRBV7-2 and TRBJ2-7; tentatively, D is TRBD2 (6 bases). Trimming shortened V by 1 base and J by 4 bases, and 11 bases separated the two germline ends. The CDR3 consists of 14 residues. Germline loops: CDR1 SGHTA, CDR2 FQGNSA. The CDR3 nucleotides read TGTGCCAGCAGCTTAGGATGGGGGGTTTACGAGCAGTACTTC. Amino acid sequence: CASSLGWGVYEQYF.

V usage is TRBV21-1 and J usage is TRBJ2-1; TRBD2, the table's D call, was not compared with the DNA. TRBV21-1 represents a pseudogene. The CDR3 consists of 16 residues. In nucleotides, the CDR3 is TGTGCCAGCAGCGTAACTAGCGGAAGGCCCTACAATAAGCAGTTCTTC. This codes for CASSVTSGRPYNKQFF.

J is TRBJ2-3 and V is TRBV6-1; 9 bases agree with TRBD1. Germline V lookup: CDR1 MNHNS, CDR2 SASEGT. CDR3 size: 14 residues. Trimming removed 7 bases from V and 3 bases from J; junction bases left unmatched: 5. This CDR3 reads CASTPDRGTDTQYF. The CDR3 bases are TGTGCCAGCACTCCGGACAGGGGAACAGATACGCAGTATTTT.

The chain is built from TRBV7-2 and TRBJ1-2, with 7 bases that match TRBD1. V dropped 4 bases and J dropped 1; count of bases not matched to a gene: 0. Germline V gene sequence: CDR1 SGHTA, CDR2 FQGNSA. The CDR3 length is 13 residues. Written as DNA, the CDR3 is TGTGCCAGCAGCTGGGACAGTAACTATGGCTACACCTTC. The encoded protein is CASSWDSNYGYTF.

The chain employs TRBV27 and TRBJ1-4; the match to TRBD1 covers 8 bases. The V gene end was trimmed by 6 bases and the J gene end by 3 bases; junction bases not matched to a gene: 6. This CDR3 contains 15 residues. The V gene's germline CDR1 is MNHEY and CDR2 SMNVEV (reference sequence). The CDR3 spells CASRGTDRANEKLFF. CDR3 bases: TGTGCCAGCAGGGGAACGGACAGGGCTAATGAAAAACTGTTTTTT.

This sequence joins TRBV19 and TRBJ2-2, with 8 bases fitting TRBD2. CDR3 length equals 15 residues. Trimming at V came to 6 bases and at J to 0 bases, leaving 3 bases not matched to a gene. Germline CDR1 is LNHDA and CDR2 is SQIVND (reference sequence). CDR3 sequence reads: CASRQLAANTGELFF. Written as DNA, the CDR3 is TGTGCCAGTAGGCAACTAGCGGCGAACACCGGGGAGCTGTTTTTT.

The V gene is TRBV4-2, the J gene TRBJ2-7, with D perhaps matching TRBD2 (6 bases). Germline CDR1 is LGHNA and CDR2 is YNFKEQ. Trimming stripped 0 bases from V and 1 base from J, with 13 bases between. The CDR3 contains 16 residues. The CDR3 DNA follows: TGTGCCAGCAGCCAAGATCTTCGGGGGATGTCCTACGAGCAGTACTTC. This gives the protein CASSQDLRGMSYEQYF.

CDR3 amino acids: CASSPGGSTVEKLFF. In DNA form, the CDR3 reads TGTGCCAGCAGTCCTGGGGGGTCGACAGTTGAAAAACTGTTTTTT. J is TRBJ1-4 and V is TRBV28; D may be TRBD1 (5 bases). This CDR3 region has 15 residues. CDR1 and CDR2 (germline): MDHEN, SYDVKM. Trimming removed 5 bases from V and 7 bases from J, with 17 bases in between. The whole variable domain, remainder taken from reference TRBV28 and TRBJ1-4, is DVKVTQSSRYLVKRTGEKVFLECVQDMDHENMFWYRQDPGLGLRLIYFSYDVKMKEKGDIPEGYSVSREKKERFSLILESASTNQTSMYLCASSPGGSTVEKLFFGSGTQLSVL.

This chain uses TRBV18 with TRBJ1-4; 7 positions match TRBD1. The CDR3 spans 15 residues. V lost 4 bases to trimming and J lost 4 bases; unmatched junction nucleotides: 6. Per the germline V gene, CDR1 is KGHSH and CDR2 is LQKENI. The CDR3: CASSLLGQNNEKLFF. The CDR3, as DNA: TGTGCCAGCTCACTCTTGGGACAGAATAATGAAAAACTGTTTTTT. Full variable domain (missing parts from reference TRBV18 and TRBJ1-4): NAGVMQNPRHLVRRRGQEARLRCSPMKGHSHVYWYRQLPEEGLKFMVYLQKENIIDESGMPKERFSAEFPKEGPSILRIQQVVRGDSAAYFCASSLLGQNNEKLFFGSGTQLSVL.

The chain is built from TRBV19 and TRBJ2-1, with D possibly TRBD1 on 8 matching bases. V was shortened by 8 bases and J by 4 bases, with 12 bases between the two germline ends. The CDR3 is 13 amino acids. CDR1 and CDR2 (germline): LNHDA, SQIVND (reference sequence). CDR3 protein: CASSQGGYNEQFF. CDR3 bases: TGTGCCAGTTCACAGGGGGGGTACAATGAGCAGTTCTTC. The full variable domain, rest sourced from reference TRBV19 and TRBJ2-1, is DGGITQSPKYLFRKEGQNVTLSCEQNLNHDAMYWYRQDPGQGLRLIYYSQIVNDFQKGDIAEGYSVSREKKESFPLTVTSAQKNPTAFYLCASSQGGYNEQFFGPGTRLTVL.

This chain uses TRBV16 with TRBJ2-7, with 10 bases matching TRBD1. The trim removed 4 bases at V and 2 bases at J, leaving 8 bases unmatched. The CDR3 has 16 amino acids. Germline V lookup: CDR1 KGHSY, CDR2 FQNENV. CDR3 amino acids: CASSPFTGQGTYEQYF. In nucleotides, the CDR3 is TGTGCCAGCAGCCCCTTTACGGGACAGGGGACCTACGAGCAGTACTTC. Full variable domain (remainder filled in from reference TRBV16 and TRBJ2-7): GEEVAQTPKHLVRGEGQKAKLYCAPIKGHSYVFWYQQVLKNEFKFLISFQNENVFDETGMPKERFSAKCLPNSPCSLEIQATKLEDSAVYFCASSPFTGQGTYEQYFGPGTRLTVT.

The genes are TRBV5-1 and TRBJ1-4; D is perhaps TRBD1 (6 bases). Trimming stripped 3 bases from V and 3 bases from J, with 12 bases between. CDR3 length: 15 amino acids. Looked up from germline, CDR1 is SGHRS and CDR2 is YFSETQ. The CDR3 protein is CASSSGDISNEKLFF. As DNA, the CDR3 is TGCGCCAGCAGCTCCGGGGACATCTCTAATGAAAAACTGTTTTTT.

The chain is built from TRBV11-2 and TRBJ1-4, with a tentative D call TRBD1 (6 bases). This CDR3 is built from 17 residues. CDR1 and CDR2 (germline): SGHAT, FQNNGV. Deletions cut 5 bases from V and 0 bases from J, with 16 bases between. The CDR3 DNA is TGTGCCAGCAGCGGAGAGAGGGCAGGGGCAACTAATGAAAAACTGTTTTTT. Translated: CASSGERAGATNEKLFF.

The CDR3 loop reads CASSLGRSSYEQYF. In nucleotides, the CDR3 is TGTGCCAGCAGTCTGGGGCGTAGCTCCTACGAGCAGTACTTC. The chain recombines TRBV28 with TRBJ2-7; possibly TRBD1 for D (5 bases). CDR3 length: 14 amino acids. Germline V gene lookup returns CDR1 MDHEN and CDR2 SYDVKM. V lost 5 bases and J 0 bases, leaving 11 bases between the germline ends.

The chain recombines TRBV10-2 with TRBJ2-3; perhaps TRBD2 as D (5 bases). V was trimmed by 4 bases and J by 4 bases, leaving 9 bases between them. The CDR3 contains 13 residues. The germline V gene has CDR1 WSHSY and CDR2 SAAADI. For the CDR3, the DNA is TGCGCCAGCAGTGTGTTCGGGGCAGATACGCAGTATTTT. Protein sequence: CASSVFGADTQYF.